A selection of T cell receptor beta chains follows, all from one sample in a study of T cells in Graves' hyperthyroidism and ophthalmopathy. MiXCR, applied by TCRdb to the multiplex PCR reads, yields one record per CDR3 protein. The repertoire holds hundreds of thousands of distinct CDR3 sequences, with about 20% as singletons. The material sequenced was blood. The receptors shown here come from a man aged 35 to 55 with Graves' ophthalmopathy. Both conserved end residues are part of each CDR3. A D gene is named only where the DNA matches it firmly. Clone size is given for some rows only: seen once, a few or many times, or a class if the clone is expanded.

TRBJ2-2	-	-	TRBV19	TGTGCCAGTAGACAGGGCCCTCGGGAGCTGTTTTTT	CASRQGPRELFF
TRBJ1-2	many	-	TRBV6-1	TGTGCCAGCAGTGAAAGAAGGGGATCGGGTGGCTACACCTTC	CASSERRGSGGYTF
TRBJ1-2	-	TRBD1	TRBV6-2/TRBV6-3	TGTGCCAGCGAGGGGGCCTACTATGGCTACACCTTC	CASEGAYYGYTF
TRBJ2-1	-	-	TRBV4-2	TGTGCCAGCAGCCAAGATTGGAGGGGTGAGCAGTTCTTC	CASSQDWRGEQFF
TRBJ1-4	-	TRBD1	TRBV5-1	TGCGCCAGCAGGGCCCAGGGGGGGGAAAAACTGTTTTTT	CASRAQGGEKLFF
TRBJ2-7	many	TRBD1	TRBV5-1	TGCGCCAGCATCCAAGAGACAGGGGAGCAGTACTTC	CASIQETGEQYF
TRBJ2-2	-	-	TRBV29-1	TGCAGCGTTGGGGGCCTATACACCGGGGAGCTGTTTTTT	CSVGGLYTGELFF
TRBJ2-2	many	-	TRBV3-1	TGTGCCAGCAGCCAAGTGGTTAGCGGTAACACCGGGGAGCTGTTTTTT	CASSQVVSGNTGELFF
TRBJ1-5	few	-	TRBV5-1	TGCGCCAGCAGCTTGCCCCAGCCCGTTCAGCCCCAGCATTTT	CASSLPQPVQPQHF
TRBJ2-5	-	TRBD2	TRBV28	TGTGCCAGCAGTGGGTCGGGGACTAGAGGGGAGACCCAGTACTTC	CASSGSGTRGETQYF
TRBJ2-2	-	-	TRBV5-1	TGCACCAGCAGCTTCGCATCCCGATTTTTTGCCGGGGAGCTGTTTTTT	CTSSFASRFFAGELFF
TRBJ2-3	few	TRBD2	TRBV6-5	TGTGCCAGCAGTTACTCCCCCTGGGAAGCGGGGGCGGATACGCAGTATTTT	CASSYSPWEAGADTQYF
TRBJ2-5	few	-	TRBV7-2	TGTGCCACCCAGGGGGGGGCCTTCCAAGAGACCCAGTACTTC	CATQGGAFQETQYF
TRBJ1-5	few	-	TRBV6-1	TGTGCCAGCTTCGGGCGCTTTAGCAATCAGCCCCAGCATTTT	CASFGRFSNQPQHF
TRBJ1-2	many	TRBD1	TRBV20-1	TGCAGTGCCATAACGGGACAGGGACACTATGGCTACACCTTC	CSAITGQGHYGYTF
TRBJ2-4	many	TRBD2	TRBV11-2	TGTGCCAGCAGCCCGGGGGGGGACATTCAGTACTTC	CASSPGGDIQYF
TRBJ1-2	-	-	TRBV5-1	TGCGCCAGCAGCTTGGATGGGGTCCGGGGCTACACCTTC	CASSLDGVRGYTF
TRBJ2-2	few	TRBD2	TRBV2	TGTGCCAGCAGTGAAACTAGCGGGGGTACCGGGGAGCTGTTTTTT	CASSETSGGTGELFF